Below, one T cell receptor beta chain is given with its context. 13 Jbeta primers and 60 Vbeta primers were used for the PCR. TCRdb keeps only in-frame clones here, not all; method: immunoSEQ multiplex PCR. The sample shows more than 100,000 clones, 75% to 85% of them seen only once. Trimming at V came to 6 bases and at J to 3 bases, leaving 7 bases not matched to a gene. From germline, CDR1 is KGHSH and CDR2 LQKENI. The CDR3 extends over 14 amino acids. This record belongs to a study of cytomegalovirus exposure and HLA in healthy donors. This receptor was taken from a female donor in good health and CMV-seropositive. The sequencing sample was made of PBMCs. The V and J genes are TRBV18 and TRBJ2-5; 7 bases map to TRBD1. The DNA for the CDR3 is TGTGCCAGCTCGCGGACAGGATGGAAAGAGACCCAGTACTTC. Residues: CASSRTGWKETQYF.